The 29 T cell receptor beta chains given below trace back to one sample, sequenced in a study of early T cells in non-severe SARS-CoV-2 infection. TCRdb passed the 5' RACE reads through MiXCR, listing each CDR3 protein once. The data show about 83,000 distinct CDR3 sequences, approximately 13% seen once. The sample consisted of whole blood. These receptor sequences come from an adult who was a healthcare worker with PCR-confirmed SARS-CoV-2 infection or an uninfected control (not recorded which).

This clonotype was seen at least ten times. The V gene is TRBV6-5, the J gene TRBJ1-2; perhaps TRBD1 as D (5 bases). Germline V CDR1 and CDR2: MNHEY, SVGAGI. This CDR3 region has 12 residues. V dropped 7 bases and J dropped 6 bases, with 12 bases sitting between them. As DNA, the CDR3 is TGTGCCAGCACAGGGCAGCAACATGGCTACACCTTC. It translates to CASTGQQHGYTF.

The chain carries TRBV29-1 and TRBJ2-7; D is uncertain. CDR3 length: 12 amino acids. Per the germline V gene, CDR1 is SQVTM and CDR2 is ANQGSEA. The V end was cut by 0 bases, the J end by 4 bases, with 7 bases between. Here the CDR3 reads CSVEDLGYEQYF. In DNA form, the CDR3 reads TGCAGCGTTGAAGATTTGGGGTACGAGCAGTACTTC.

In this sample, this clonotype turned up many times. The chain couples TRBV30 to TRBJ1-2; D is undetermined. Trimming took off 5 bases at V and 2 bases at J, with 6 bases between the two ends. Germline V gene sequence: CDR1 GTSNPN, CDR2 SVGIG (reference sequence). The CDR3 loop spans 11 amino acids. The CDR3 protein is CAWGRNYGYTF. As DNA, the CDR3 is TGTGCCTGGGGGAGAAACTATGGCTACACCTTC. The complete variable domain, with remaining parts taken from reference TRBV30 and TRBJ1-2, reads SQTIHQWPATLVQPVGSPLSLECTVEGTSNPNLYWYRQAAGRGLQLLFYSVGIGQISSEVPQNLSASRPQDRQFILSSKKLLLSDSGFYLCAWGRNYGYTFGSGTRLTVV.

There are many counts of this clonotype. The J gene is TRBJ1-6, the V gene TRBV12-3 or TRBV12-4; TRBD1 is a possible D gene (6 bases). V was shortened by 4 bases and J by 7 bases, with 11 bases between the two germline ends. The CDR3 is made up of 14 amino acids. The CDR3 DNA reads TGTGCCAGCAGTTCGGACAGACTGAATTCACCCCTCCACTTT. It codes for CASSSDRLNSPLHF.

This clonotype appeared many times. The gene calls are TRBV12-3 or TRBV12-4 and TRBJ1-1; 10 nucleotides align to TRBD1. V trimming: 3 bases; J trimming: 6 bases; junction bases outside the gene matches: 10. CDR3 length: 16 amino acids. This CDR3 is CASSLETGQGRAEAFF. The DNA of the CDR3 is TGTGCCAGCAGTTTGGAAACGGGACAGGGGAGAGCTGAAGCTTTCTTT.

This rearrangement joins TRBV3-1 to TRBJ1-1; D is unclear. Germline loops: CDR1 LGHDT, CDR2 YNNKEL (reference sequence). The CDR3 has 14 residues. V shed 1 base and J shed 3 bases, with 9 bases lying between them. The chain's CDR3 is CASSQVGLDTEAFF. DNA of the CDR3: TGTGCCAGCAGCCAAGTAGGTCTGGACACTGAAGCTTTCTTT.

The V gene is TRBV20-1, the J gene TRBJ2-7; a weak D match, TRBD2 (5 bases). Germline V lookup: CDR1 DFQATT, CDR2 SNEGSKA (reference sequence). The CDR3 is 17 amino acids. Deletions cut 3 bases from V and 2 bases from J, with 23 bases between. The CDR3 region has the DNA TGCAGTGCTAGGACGGCGGTGAGGGATCAGATCCCCTACGAGCAGTACTTC. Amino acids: CSARTAVRDQIPYEQYF.

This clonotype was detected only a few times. CDR3 region: CASVLDGSVTGELFF. CDR3 nucleotides: TGTGCCAGCGTCCTGGACGGAAGCGTCACCGGGGAGCTGTTTTTT. The chain recombines TRBV7-9 with TRBJ2-2; D uncertain. The CDR3 loop spans 15 amino acids. Looked up from germline, CDR1 is SEHNR and CDR2 is FQNEAQ (reference sequence). The V gene lost 8 bases and the J gene lost 4 bases, with 17 bases spanning the gap.

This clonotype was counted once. CDR3: CAISSGSPLTQYF. CDR3 DNA: TGTGCCATCTCAAGCGGATCCCCTCTTACGCAGTATTTT. The chain links TRBV10-3 to TRBJ2-3; D is possibly TRBD2 (5 bases). The CDR3 contains 13 residues. Germline CDR1 and CDR2: ENHRY and SYGVKD. The ends were cut back, 8 bases at V and 8 bases at J, with 17 bases in the middle.

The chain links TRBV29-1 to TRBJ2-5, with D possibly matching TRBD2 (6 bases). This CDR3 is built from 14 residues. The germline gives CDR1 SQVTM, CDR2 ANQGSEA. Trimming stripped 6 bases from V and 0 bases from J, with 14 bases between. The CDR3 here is CSVSGLFDQETQYF. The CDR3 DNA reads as TGCAGCGTATCGGGACTTTTCGACCAAGAGACCCAGTACTTC.

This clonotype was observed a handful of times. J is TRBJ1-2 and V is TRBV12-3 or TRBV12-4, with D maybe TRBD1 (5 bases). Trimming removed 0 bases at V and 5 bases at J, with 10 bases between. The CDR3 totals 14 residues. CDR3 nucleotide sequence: TGTGCCAGCAGTTTAGCGTTAGCAGGGTATGGCTACACCTTC. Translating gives CASSLALAGYGYTF.

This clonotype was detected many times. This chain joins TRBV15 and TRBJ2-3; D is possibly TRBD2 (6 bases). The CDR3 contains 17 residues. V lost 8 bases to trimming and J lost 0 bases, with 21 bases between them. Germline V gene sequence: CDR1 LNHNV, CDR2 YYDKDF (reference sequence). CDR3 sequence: CATAGTSWKGSTDTQYF. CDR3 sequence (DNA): TGTGCCACCGCGGGAACTAGTTGGAAGGGAAGCACAGATACGCAGTATTTT.

CDR3 in DNA: TGCAGTGCTAGACGGGGTGCGGCTAGCACAGATACGCAGTATTTT. This codes for CSARRGAASTDTQYF. This chain uses TRBV20-1 with TRBJ2-3, with a tentative D call TRBD2 (5 bases). The CDR3 is 15 residues long. Germline values: CDR1 DFQATT, CDR2 SNEGSKA (reference sequence). Trimming left V 2 bases short and J 0 bases short, with 12 bases between.

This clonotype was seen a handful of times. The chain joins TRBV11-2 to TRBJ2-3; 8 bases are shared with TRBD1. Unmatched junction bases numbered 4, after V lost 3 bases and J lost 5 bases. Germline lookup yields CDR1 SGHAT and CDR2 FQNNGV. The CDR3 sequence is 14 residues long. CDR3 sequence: CASSLDRVVDTQYF. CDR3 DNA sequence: TGTGCCAGCAGCTTGGACAGGGTCGTAGATACGCAGTATTTT.

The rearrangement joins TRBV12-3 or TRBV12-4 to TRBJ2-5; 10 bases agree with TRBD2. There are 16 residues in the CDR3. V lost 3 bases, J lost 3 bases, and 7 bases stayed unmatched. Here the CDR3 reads CASSLILSGGEETQYF. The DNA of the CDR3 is TGTGCCAGCAGTTTGATCCTCAGCGGGGGGGAAGAGACCCAGTACTTC.

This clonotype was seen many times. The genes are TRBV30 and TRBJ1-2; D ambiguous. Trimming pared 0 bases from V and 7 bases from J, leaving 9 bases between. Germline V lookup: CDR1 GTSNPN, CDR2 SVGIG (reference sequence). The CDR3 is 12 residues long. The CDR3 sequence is CAWSVGVRGYTF. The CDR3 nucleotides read TGTGCCTGGAGTGTAGGCGTTCGTGGCTACACCTTC.

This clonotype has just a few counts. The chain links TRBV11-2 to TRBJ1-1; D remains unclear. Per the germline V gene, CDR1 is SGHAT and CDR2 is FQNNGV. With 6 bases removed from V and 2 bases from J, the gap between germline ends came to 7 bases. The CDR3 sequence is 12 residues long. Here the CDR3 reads CASRRFNTEAFF. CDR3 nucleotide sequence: TGTGCCAGCAGAAGGTTTAACACTGAAGCTTTCTTT.

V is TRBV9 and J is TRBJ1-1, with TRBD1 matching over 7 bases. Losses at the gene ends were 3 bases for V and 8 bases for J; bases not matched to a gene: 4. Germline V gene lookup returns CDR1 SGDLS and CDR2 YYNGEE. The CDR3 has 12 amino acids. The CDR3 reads CASSDRDSEAFF. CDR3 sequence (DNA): TGTGCCAGCAGCGACCGGGACAGCGAAGCTTTCTTT.

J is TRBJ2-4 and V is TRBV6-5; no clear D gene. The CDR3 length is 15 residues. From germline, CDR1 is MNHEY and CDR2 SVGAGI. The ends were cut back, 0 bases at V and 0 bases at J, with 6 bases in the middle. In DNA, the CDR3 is TGTGCCAGCAGTTACTCAGAGTTAGCCAAAAACATTCAGTACTTC. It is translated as CASSYSELAKNIQYF.

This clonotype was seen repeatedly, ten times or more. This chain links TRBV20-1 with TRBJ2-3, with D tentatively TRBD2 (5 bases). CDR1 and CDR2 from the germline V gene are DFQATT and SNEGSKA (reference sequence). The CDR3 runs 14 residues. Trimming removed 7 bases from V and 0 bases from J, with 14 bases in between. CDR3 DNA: TGCAGTGTTCAGCGCGGAGGAAGCACAGATACGCAGTATTTT. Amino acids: CSVQRGGSTDTQYF.

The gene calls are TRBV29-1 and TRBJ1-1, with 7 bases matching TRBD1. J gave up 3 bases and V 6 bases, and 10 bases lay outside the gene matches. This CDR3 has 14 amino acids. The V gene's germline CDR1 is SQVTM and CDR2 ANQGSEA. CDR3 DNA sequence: TGCAGCGTCGTCGGGACAGCCATGGACACTGAAGCTTTCTTT. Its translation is CSVVGTAMDTEAFF.

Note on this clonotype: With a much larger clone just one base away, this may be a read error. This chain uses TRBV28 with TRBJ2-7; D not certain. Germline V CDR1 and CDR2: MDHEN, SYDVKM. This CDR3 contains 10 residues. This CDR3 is CVSERNEQYF. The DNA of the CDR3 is TGTGTCAGCGAACGGAACGAGCAGTACTTC.

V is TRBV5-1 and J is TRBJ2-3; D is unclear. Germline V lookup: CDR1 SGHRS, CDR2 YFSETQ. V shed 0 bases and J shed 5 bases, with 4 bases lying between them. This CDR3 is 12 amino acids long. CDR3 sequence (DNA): TGCGCCAGCAGCTTGGTGGTAGATACGCAGTATTTT. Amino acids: CASSLVVDTQYF.

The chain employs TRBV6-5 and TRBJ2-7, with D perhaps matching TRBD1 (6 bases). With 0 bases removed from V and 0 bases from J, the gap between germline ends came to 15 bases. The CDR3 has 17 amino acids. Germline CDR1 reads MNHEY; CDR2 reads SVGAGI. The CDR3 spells CASSYSLKGGTSYEQYF. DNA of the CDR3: TGTGCCAGCAGTTACTCCTTGAAAGGGGGTACCTCCTACGAGCAGTACTTC.

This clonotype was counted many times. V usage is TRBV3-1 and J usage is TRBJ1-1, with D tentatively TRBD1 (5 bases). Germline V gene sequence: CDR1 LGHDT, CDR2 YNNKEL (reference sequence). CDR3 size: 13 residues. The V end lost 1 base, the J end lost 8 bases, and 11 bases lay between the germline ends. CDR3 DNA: TGTGCCAGCAGCCAAGGGATGAGGACAGAAGCTTTCTTT. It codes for CASSQGMRTEAFF.

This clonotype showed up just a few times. CDR3 residues: CASTRQDVGYGYTF. The CDR3 DNA is TGTGCCAGCACCCGACAGGACGTGGGCTATGGCTACACCTTC. The J gene is TRBJ1-2, the V gene TRBV12-3 or TRBV12-4; tentatively, D is TRBD1 (6 bases). With 7 bases removed from V and 4 bases from J, the gap between germline ends came to 16 bases. The CDR3 length is 14 residues.

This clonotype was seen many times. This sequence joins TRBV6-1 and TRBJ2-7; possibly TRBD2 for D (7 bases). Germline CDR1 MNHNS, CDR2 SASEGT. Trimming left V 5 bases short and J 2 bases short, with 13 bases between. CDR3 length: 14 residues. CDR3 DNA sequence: TGTGCCAGCAGTTTGGGGGGGCCCCCCTACGAGCAGTACTTC. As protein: CASSLGGPPYEQYF.

CDR3 sequence reads: CAISPTGAVGDTQYF. CDR3 DNA sequence: TGTGCCATCAGTCCTACAGGGGCGGTTGGAGATACGCAGTATTTT. V gene TRBV10-3 combines with J gene TRBJ2-3; 7 bases agree with TRBD1. V was clipped by 5 bases and J by 5 bases; unmatched bases: 10. The CDR3 runs 15 residues. Germline assignment: CDR1 ENHRY and CDR2 SYGVKD.

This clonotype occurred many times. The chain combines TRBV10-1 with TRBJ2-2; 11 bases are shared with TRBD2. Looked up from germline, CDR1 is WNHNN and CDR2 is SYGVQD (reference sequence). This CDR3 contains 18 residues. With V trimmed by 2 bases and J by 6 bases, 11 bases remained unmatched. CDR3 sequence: CASSEGLAGGRQAGELFF. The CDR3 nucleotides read TGCGCCAGCAGTGAGGGCCTAGCGGGGGGCAGGCAGGCCGGGGAGCTGTTTTTT.